Shown below are 28 T cell receptor beta chains from a single sample sequenced in a study of CD8 T cells in Susac syndrome. RNA in amounts of roughly 0.5 to 1 ug was reverse transcribed with random hexamers. TCRdb re-called the immunoSEQ multiplex PCR reads through MiXCR, storing one row per CDR3 protein. The data show about 80,000 distinct CDR3 sequences, with approximately 96% seen just once and approximately 0.42% held by the top ten. The sequenced sample was CD8+ T cells from PBMCs. These receptors originate from a human donor with Susac syndrome.

The chain couples TRBV29-1 to TRBJ2-3; the D gene is possibly TRBD2 (5 bases). The V end was cut by 5 bases, the J end by 1 base, with 16 bases between. This CDR3 is 15 amino acids long. Germline V CDR1 and CDR2: SQVTM, ANQGSEA. In DNA form, the CDR3 reads TGCAGCGTTAGGAGCGGACTTAGCCGCACAGATACGCAGTATTTT. This encodes CSVRSGLSRTDTQYF.

The genes are TRBV29-1 and TRBJ1-2; D remains ambiguous. The CDR3 has 10 residues. V shed 6 bases and J shed 7 bases, with 9 bases lying between them. Germline assignment: CDR1 SQVTM and CDR2 ANQGSEA. CDR3 region: CSVPGGGYTF. CDR3 sequence (DNA): TGCAGCGTCCCGGGCGGTGGCTACACCTTC.

In DNA form, the CDR3 reads TGTGCCACCCCGGGGCCACAGGGAACTGGCTACACCTTC. It specifies CATPGPQGTGYTF. This chain connects TRBV6-6 to TRBJ1-2; TRBD1 might be the D (6 bases). The germline gives CDR1 MNHNY, CDR2 SVGAGI (reference sequence). V was shortened by 10 bases and J by 7 bases, with 19 bases between the two germline ends. This CDR3 contains 13 residues.

This chain uses TRBV5-5 with TRBJ1-1; D ambiguous. V gave up 4 bases and J gave up 4 bases, with 11 bases separating them. The V gene's germline CDR1 is SGHKS and CDR2 YYEKEE (reference sequence). The CDR3 is 13 amino acids. The CDR3 here is CASSAYIATEAFF. The CDR3 nucleotides are TGTGCCAGCAGCGCCTACATTGCCACTGAAGCTTTCTTT.

V is TRBV9 and J is TRBJ2-1; possible D gene TRBD2, 6 bases. The V end was cut by 6 bases, the J end by 12 bases, with 22 bases between. Germline V gene lookup returns CDR1 SGDLS and CDR2 YYNGEE. The CDR3 extends over 14 amino acids. The CDR3 protein is CASTPGGVTVGQFF. In DNA form, the CDR3 reads TGTGCCAGCACCCCGGGCGGGGTGACCGTCGGGCAGTTCTTC.

V and J are TRBV13 and TRBJ1-1; no reliable D call. The germline V gene has CDR1 PRHDT and CDR2 FYEKMQ (reference sequence). This CDR3 spans 12 amino acids. With 0 bases removed from V and 11 bases from J, the gap between germline ends came to 10 bases. CDR3 sequence reads: CASSLGGIRAFF. The CDR3 DNA is TGTGCCAGCAGCTTAGGGGGGATTCGGGCTTTCTTT.

The chain carries TRBV12-3 or TRBV12-4 and TRBJ1-5; D ambiguous. The CDR3 extends over 15 amino acids. Trimming stripped 2 bases from V and 4 bases from J, with 12 bases between. CDR3 in amino acids: CASSLRQVKNQPQHF. The CDR3, as DNA: TGTGCCAGCAGTTTACGCCAGGTTAAAAATCAGCCCCAGCATTTT.

The CDR3 DNA follows: TGTGCCACCTGGGGGGCAGATACGCAGTATTTT. Encoded protein: CATWGADTQYF. The chain has TRBV27 and TRBJ2-3, with a weak D call TRBD2 (6 bases). Germline V gene data show CDR1 as MNHEY and CDR2 as SMNVEV (reference sequence). The V and J ends lost 10 bases and 4 bases respectively, with 9 bases between them. This CDR3 has 11 amino acids.

V is TRBV7-9 and J is TRBJ2-1; 10 bases agree with TRBD2. This CDR3 has 16 amino acids. With V trimmed by 5 bases and J by 5 bases, 9 bases remained unmatched. Germline V gene data show CDR1 as SEHNR and CDR2 as FQNEAQ (reference sequence). This CDR3 is CASSLWGLAGDNEQFF. For the CDR3, the DNA is TGTGCCAGCAGCCTATGGGGGCTAGCGGGGGACAATGAGCAGTTCTTC.

V and J are TRBV20-1 and TRBJ1-5; 9 positions match TRBD1. Trimming removed 3 bases from V and 0 bases from J; junction bases left unmatched: 9. CDR3 length: 17 amino acids. The germline V gene has CDR1 DFQATT and CDR2 SNEGSKA (reference sequence). CDR3 nucleotides: TGCAGTGCTAGGGCCGGGACAGGGCTTTATAGCAATCAGCCCCAGCATTTT. This sequence encodes CSARAGTGLYSNQPQHF.

The chain links TRBV15 to TRBJ2-7, with a possible D match to TRBD1 (6 bases). V was cut by 3 bases and J by 2 bases, with 11 bases left in between. The CDR3 is made up of 14 amino acids. The germline CDR1 and CDR2 sequences are LNHNV and YYDKDF (reference sequence). The CDR3 region has the DNA TGTGCCACCAGCAGCAGACAGGCCCCCTACGAGCAGTACGTC. Translating gives CATSSRQAPYEQYV.

This rearrangement joins TRBV29-1 to TRBJ2-3; maybe TRBD1 (5 bases). Germline V gene lookup returns CDR1 SQVTM and CDR2 ANQGSEA. Trimming took 4 bases from V and 2 from J, leaving 16 bases between them. This CDR3 has 15 residues. The chain's CDR3 is CSVGQGSQNTDTQYF. CDR3 coding DNA: TGCAGCGTTGGGCAGGGAAGCCAAAACACAGATACGCAGTATTTT.

The chain's CDR3 is CASSFTGTSGSRVNEQFF. The CDR3 bases are TGTGCCAGCAGTTTTACCGGGACTAGCGGGAGTCGTGTCAATGAGCAGTTCTTC. V is TRBV6-2 or TRBV6-3 and J is TRBJ2-1; 14 positions match TRBD2. V gave up 4 bases and J gave up 6 bases; unmatched junction bases: 11. Per germline, CDR1 MNHEY and CDR2 SVGEGT. This CDR3 contains 18 residues.

The J gene is TRBJ2-1, the V gene TRBV7-3; weak D call: TRBD2 (6 bases). This CDR3 has 15 residues. Trimming took 5 bases from V and 8 from J, leaving 19 bases between them. From germline, CDR1 is SGHTA and CDR2 FQGTGA. CDR3 DNA sequence: TGTGCCAGCAGCCCAGGAGGGACTCCAAACGATGAGCAGTTCTTC. Translating gives CASSPGGTPNDEQFF.

This sequence joins TRBV30 and TRBJ2-7, with a possible D match to TRBD2 (5 bases). V lost 4 bases and J lost 6, with 13 bases in between. Germline loops: CDR1 GTSNPN, CDR2 SVGIG (reference sequence). This CDR3 is built from 12 residues. The CDR3 reads CAWTRAGGEQYF. CDR3 nucleotide sequence: TGTGCCTGGACCCGGGCGGGTGGCGAGCAGTACTTC. Based on the CDR3 plus reference TRBV30 and TRBJ2-7, the full variable domain is SQTIHQWPATLVQPVGSPLSLECTVEGTSNPNLYWYRQAAGRGLQLLFYSVGIGQISSEVPQNLSASRPQDRQFILSSKKLLLSDSGFYLCAWTRAGGEQYFGPGTRLTVT.

V usage is TRBV15 and J usage is TRBJ2-3, with a weak D call TRBD2 (5 bases). The germline V gene encodes CDR1 LNHNV and CDR2 YYDKDF (reference sequence). The CDR3 loop spans 16 amino acids. V was pared by 0 bases and J by 0 bases, with 10 bases between. The CDR3 loop is CATSRDRGASTDTQYF. CDR3 nucleotide sequence: TGTGCCACCAGCAGAGATCGGGGTGCTAGCACAGATACGCAGTATTTT.

The chain couples TRBV20-1 to TRBJ1-3; 7 bases are shared with TRBD1. CDR1 is DFQATT, CDR2 SNEGSKA, per germline (reference sequence). The CDR3 runs to 14 residues. The trim removed 5 bases at V and 3 bases at J, leaving 7 bases unmatched. CDR3 sequence (DNA): TGCAGTGCTCGTGACAGGGAGTATGGAAACACCATATATTTT. This encodes CSARDREYGNTIYF.

This rearrangement joins TRBV29-1 to TRBJ2-1, with a possible D match to TRBD2 (5 bases). This CDR3 is 17 amino acids long. The ends were cut back, 0 bases at V and 4 bases at J, with 19 bases in the middle. Germline-derived CDR1 and CDR2 are SQVTM and ANQGSEA. The CDR3 nucleotides are TGCAGCGTTGAAGATCCCGATTTAGGAGGCTCTTACAATGAGCAGTTCTTC. This sequence encodes CSVEDPDLGGSYNEQFF.

This clonotype was picked up one time. The CDR3 coding sequence is TGTGCCACCGTGGGCTCTTACGGGAGGGCAGAAGATACGCAGTATTTT. Residues: CATVGSYGRAEDTQYF. This rearrangement joins TRBV15 to TRBJ2-3; 8 bases are a match to TRBD2. With 8 bases clipped from V and 5 bases from J, the junction kept 15 bases outside the gene matches. Germline CDR1 LNHNV, CDR2 YYDKDF (reference sequence). This CDR3 comprises 16 residues.

The V gene is TRBV20-1, the J gene TRBJ2-1; D unclear. V dropped 3 bases and J dropped 7 bases, with 4 bases sitting between them. The CDR3 spans 10 residues. Germline CDR1 reads DFQATT; CDR2 reads SNEGSKA (reference sequence). The CDR3 protein is CSASRNEQFF. The CDR3 nucleotides read TGCAGTGCTAGTAGGAATGAGCAGTTCTTC.

The CDR3 DNA reads as TGTGCCAGCAGTTTAGGACTCTACTACGAGCAGTACTTC. This encodes CASSLGLYYEQYF. The chain recombines TRBV28 with TRBJ2-7; tentative D call: TRBD2 (5 bases). Germline CDR1 and CDR2: MDHEN and SYDVKM. V dropped 2 bases and J dropped 3 bases, with 8 bases sitting between them. The CDR3 runs 13 residues.

The chain links TRBV5-4 to TRBJ2-3; unclear D gene. V was cut by 5 bases and J by 6 bases, with 10 bases left in between. The CDR3 totals 12 residues. Looked up from germline, CDR1 is SGHNT and CDR2 is YYREEE (reference sequence). The CDR3 nucleotides read TGTGCCAGCAGTCTTAGCCGGGATACGCAGTATTTT. Amino acids: CASSLSRDTQYF.

V gene TRBV27 combines with J gene TRBJ1-2; 7 bases agree with TRBD1. After removal of 6 bases from V and 7 bases from J, the junction contained 8 bases not matched to a gene. From germline, CDR1 is MNHEY and CDR2 SMNVEV (reference sequence). The CDR3 is 13 residues long. The CDR3 DNA reads TGTGCCAGCAGATTGGAGGGGGCAACTGGCTACACCTTC. As protein: CASRLEGATGYTF.

V and J are TRBV4-2 and TRBJ1-1, with D tentatively TRBD1 (5 bases). The CDR3 extends over 13 amino acids. Germline V CDR1 and CDR2: LGHNA, YNFKEQ. Trimming removed 0 bases from V and 4 bases from J, with 6 bases in between. CDR3: CASSQERGTEAFF. For the CDR3, the DNA is TGTGCCAGCAGCCAAGAAAGGGGCACTGAAGCTTTCTTT.

The V call is TRBV29-1, the J call TRBJ2-7, with D maybe TRBD1 (6 bases). The CDR3 consists of 12 residues. The V gene's germline CDR1 is SQVTM and CDR2 ANQGSEA. V lost 6 bases, J lost 7 bases, and 16 bases lay in between. The CDR3 nucleotides are TGCAGCGTGACAGGTTCCCTGGGGGAGCAGTACGTC. It codes for CSVTGSLGEQYV.

The genes are TRBV5-1 and TRBJ1-1; a possible D gene is TRBD1 (5 bases). The CDR3 spans 16 residues. Trimming left V 4 bases short and J 0 bases short, with 16 bases between. Germline assignment: CDR1 SGHRS and CDR2 YFSETQ. The CDR3 is CASSPWTSSMNTEAFF. For the CDR3, the DNA is TGCGCCAGCAGCCCATGGACAAGTTCCATGAACACTGAAGCTTTCTTT.

V gene TRBV24-1 combines with J gene TRBJ2-1; D gene ambiguous. CDR1 is KGHDR, CDR2 SFDVKD, per germline. Trimming stripped 4 bases from V and 6 bases from J, with 9 bases between. The CDR3 has 13 residues. The CDR3 DNA is TGTGCCACCAGTGACCTAAGTCCCAATGAGCAGTTCTTC. Protein product: CATSDLSPNEQFF.

Here the CDR3 reads CASGNSPLHF. The CDR3 coding sequence is TGTGCCAGCGGTAATTCACCCCTCCACTTT. The J gene is TRBJ1-6, the V gene TRBV6-5; D unresolved. Between the trimmed V and J ends, which lost 8 bases and 6 bases, there was a span of 2 bases. In germline, CDR1 is MNHEY, CDR2 SVGAGI. The CDR3 covers 10 residues.